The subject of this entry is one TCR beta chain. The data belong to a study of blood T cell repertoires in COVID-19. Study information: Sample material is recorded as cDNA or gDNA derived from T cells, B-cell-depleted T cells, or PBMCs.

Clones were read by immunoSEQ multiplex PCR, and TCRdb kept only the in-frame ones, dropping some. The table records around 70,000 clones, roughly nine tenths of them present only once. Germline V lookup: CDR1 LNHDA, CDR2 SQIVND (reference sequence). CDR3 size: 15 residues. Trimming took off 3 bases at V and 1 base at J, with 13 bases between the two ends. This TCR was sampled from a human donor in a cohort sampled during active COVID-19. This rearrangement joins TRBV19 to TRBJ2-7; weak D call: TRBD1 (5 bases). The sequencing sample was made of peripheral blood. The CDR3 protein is CASSMGRTRSYEQYF. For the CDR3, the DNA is TGTGCCAGTAGTATGGGGCGTACCCGGTCCTACGAGCAGTACTTC.